This entry features one T cell receptor (beta chain) sequence. Its antigen is currently unknown. This record comes from a study of CD8 T cells in Susac syndrome. With random hexamers, 0.5 to 1 ug RNA was reverse transcribed. The authors amplified TCR beta CDR3 across 54 Vbeta and 13 Jbeta using immunoSEQ multiplex PCR. TCRdb re-derived calls from the immunoSEQ multiplex PCR reads in MiXCR, one entry per CDR3 protein. This table holds over 200,000 distinct CDR3 sequences, over 90% found once. The study, taken as a whole, reports: As acknowledged by the study, its TCR sequencing and HLA analysis included a relatively small number of individuals.

CDR1 and CDR2 from the germline V gene are SNHLY and FYNNEI. The CDR3 sequence is 13 residues long. Trimming shortened V by 4 bases and J by 2 bases, and 9 bases separated the two germline ends. TCR beta from blood CD8+ and CD4+ T cells was sequenced. Treatment-naive patients with stable or active relapsing-remitting disease were the multiple sclerosis controls. The origin of this receptor is a human donor with multiple sclerosis. The V and J genes are TRBV2 and TRBJ2-7; D remains ambiguous. Input material: CD4+ T cells from PBMCs. The CDR3 is CASSVSGPYEQYV. The CDR3 DNA is TGTGCCAGCAGTGTTTCAGGCCCCTACGAGCAGTACGTC.